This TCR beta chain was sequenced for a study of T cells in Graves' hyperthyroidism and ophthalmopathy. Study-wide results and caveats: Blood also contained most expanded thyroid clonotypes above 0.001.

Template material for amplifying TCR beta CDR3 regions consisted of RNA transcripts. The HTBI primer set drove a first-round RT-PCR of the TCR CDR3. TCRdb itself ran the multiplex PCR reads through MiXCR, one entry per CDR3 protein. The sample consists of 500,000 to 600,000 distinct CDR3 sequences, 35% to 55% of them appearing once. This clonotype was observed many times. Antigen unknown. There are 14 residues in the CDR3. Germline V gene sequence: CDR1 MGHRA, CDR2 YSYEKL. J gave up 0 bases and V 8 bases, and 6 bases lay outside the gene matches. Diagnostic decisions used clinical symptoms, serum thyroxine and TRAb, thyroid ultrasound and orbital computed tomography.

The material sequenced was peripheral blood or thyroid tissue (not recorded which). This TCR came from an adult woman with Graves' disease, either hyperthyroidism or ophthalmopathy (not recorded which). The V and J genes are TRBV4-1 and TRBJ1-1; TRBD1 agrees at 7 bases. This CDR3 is CASQGGGLNTEAFF. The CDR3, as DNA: TGCGCCAGCCAGGGAGGGGGCCTGAACACTGAAGCTTTCTTT.